Following are 3 T cell receptor beta chains from one sample sequenced in a study of human T cells and chemical hapten exposure. Time point in this sample: pre-sensitization, week 0. Regarding treatment: therapeutic diphenylcyclopropenone sensitization with weekly scalp DPC. TCRdb ran MiXCR on the RACE reads and lists one entry per CDR3 protein. The sample shows around 95,000 distinct CDR3 sequences, 10% to 13% of them seen only once. The specimen was whole blood, collected in connection with sensitization to the hapten diphenylcyclopropenone (DPC). These receptors all come from a woman aged 55-69 years with alopecia areata. Some clones in this sample may be carry-over from other donors' samples.

The genes are TRBV11-2 and TRBJ2-1, with unresolved D. The germline CDR1 and CDR2 sequences are SGHAT and FQNNGV. Trimming took off 5 bases at V and 8 bases at J, with 7 bases between the two ends. The CDR3 sequence is 11 residues long. The CDR3 nucleotides are TGTGCCAGCAGCCGCACGGATGAGCAGTTCTTC. This codes for CASSRTDEQFF.

This clonotype occurred many times. The V and J genes are TRBV18 and TRBJ2-5; TRBD2 might be the D (6 bases). The ends were cut back, 5 bases at V and 5 bases at J, with 15 bases in the middle. Germline V gives CDR1 KGHSH, CDR2 LQKENI. CDR3 size: 14 residues. CDR3 amino acids: CASSRGQEGETQYF. CDR3 coding DNA: TGTGCCAGCTCAAGGGGCCAGGAGGGCGAGACCCAGTACTTC.

This clonotype was counted many times. The chain is built from TRBV7-9 and TRBJ1-1; D is unresolved. This CDR3 spans 12 amino acids. The V end was cut by 5 bases, the J end by 9 bases, with 13 bases between. Germline V gene sequence: CDR1 SEHNR, CDR2 FQNEAQ (reference sequence). This CDR3 is CASSPGPIQAFF. DNA of the CDR3: TGTGCCAGCAGCCCAGGCCCGATCCAAGCTTTCTTT. The full variable domain, with the rest looked up from reference TRBV7-9 and TRBJ1-1, is DTGVSQNPRHKITKRGQNVTFRCDPISEHNRLYWYRQTLGQGPEFLTYFQNEAQLEKSRLLSDRFSAERPKGSFSTLEIQRTEQGDSAMYLCASSPGPIQAFFGQGTRLTVV.